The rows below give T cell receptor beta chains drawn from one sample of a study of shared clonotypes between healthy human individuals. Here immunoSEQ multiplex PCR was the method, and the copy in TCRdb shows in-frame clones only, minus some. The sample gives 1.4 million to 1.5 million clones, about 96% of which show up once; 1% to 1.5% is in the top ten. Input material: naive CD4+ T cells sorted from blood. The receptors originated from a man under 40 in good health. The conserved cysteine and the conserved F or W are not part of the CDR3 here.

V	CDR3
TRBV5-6	ASTMGPESTDTQY
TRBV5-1	ASSLMGRATDTQY
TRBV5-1	ASSLVRSTDTQY
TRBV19	ASRQGAWNEQF
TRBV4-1	ASSPRWVTELF
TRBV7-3	ASSSDREDGYT
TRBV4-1	ASSQVHRAVVTFYEQY
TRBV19	ASTIARSNTGELF
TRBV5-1	ASSAGTDTQETQY
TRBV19	ASVRTGEGQPQH
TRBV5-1	ASSLAVTGNTGGYT
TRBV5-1	ASGVASAANEQF
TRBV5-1	ASSAYPGQGNEKLF
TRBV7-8	ASSWTEYSGNTIY
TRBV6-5	ASSYDLYNEQF
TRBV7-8	ASSFQGAGTDTQY
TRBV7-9	ASSIVKDRIASESYT
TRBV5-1	ASSPSPGANVLT
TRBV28	ASSTADRGPRTGELF
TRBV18	ASSLGFGGNQPQH
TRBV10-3	AITGTGGTGELF
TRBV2	ASARDRGFAETQY
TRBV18	ASSPQDASGRRQY
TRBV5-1	ASSSGSGARGNTIY
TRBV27	ASGLKRNTEAF
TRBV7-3	ASSLTSGSSYEQY
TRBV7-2	ASSLSAGETQY
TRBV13	ASSLRSMQY
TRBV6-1	ASGGLYSNQPQH
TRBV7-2	ASSSKTGVGNTIY
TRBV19	ASSIGLAGGAGGNEQF
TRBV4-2	ASSPLLNTEAF
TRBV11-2	ASSPRGRSNYEQY
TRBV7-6	ASSFLPDSYNEQF
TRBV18	ASSPEGPDTQY
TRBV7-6	ASSLAEGTYEQY
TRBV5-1	ASASGDPSYNEQF
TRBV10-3	AIKFAGGPGEQF
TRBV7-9	ASSKFSVPTSSYNEQF
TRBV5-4	ASSLEVGRTYNEQF
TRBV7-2	ASSQRVQSSYEQY
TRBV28	ASSSPQETQY
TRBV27	ASSLTRTVYEQY
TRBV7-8	ASSAGLAGSYNEQF
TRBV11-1	ASSPWANRDEKLF
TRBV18	ASSPRRGGYNEQF
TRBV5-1	ASSLGTVNTEAF
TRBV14	ASSQGLNQPQH
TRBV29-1	SIKGTSGRASTDTQY
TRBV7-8	ASSSVGTGYDEQY
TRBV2	ASSPRGSGGSETQY
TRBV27	ASSLYGTENTGELF
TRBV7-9	ASTNSGGENTGELF
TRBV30	AWSVGGDEQY
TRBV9	ASSSRGYNEQF